These 18 T cell receptor beta chains share one sample of origin, sequenced in a study of blood T cell repertoires in COVID-19. Here immunoSEQ multiplex PCR was the method, and the copy in TCRdb shows in-frame clones only, minus some. The table lists more than 200,000 clones, nearly 90% of them singletons. Sequencing used peripheral blood. The receptors originated from a human donor in a cohort sampled during active COVID-19.

A word on this clone: Relative to the germline gene, one junction end is altered; a read error may explain this. The chain combines TRBV20-1 with TRBJ1-2, with 7 bases lining up with TRBD1. Germline CDR1 reads DFQATT; CDR2 reads SNEGSKA (reference sequence). The CDR3 sequence is 11 residues long. Here the CDR3 DNA reads TGCAGTGCTCGCCTGGGACAGCGAATCAGATTC. Translated, it gives CSARLGQRIRF.

V is TRBV11-2 and J is TRBJ2-3, with 8 bases fitting TRBD2. J gave up 1 base and V 0 bases, and 3 bases lay outside the gene matches. CDR1 and CDR2 (germline): SGHAT, FQNNGV. This CDR3 region has 16 residues. The CDR3 region is CASSLDSGGGTDTQYF. Written as DNA, the CDR3 is TGTGCCAGCAGCTTAGACTCGGGGGGGGGCACAGATACGCAGTATTTT.

This clone was found once. The V call is TRBV5-4, the J call TRBJ2-5; the D gene is possibly TRBD2 (5 bases). V lost 4 bases, J lost 7 bases, and 20 bases lay in between. The CDR3 totals 15 residues. Germline CDR1 reads SGHNT; CDR2 reads YYREEE (reference sequence). CDR3 residues: CASSQDPLALGTQYF. CDR3 nucleotide sequence: TGTGCCAGCAGCCAAGACCCGCTAGCCCTAGGGACCCAGTACTTC. The full variable domain, with the rest looked up from reference TRBV5-4 and TRBJ2-5, is ETGVTQSPTHLIKTRGQQVTLRCSSQSGHNTVSWYQQALGQGPQFIFQYYREEENGRGNFPPRFSGLQFPNYSSELNVNALELDDSALYLCASSQDPLALGTQYFGPGTRLLVL.

This chain uses TRBV29-1 with TRBJ1-4; D ambiguous. The CDR3 extends over 14 amino acids. The ends were cut back, 2 bases at V and 6 bases at J, with 13 bases in the middle. Germline-derived CDR1 and CDR2 are SQVTM and ANQGSEA. CDR3 nucleotides: TGCAGCGTTGAATTATTAACAGCTTATGAAAAACTGTTTTTT. This encodes CSVELLTAYEKLFF. The variable domain in full, with the rest retrieved from reference TRBV29-1 and TRBJ1-4, is SAVISQKPSRDICQRGTSLTIQCQVDSQVTMMFWYRQQPGQSLTLIATANQGSEATYESGFVIDKFPISRPNLTFSTLTVSNMSPEDSSIYLCSVELLTAYEKLFFGSGTQLSVL.

J is TRBJ2-6 and V is TRBV27; tentatively, D is TRBD1 (5 bases). Trimming removed 6 bases at V and 2 bases at J, with 11 bases between. The CDR3 covers 15 residues. Germline V gives CDR1 MNHEY, CDR2 SMNVEV (reference sequence). The CDR3 here is CASRSSGTGANVLTF. The CDR3 DNA reads as TGTGCCAGCAGGTCCTCAGGGACTGGGGCCAACGTCCTGACTTTC.

V usage is TRBV15 and J usage is TRBJ2-7; 10 nucleotides align to TRBD1. The CDR3 totals 17 residues. CDR1 and CDR2 from the germline V gene are LNHNV and YYDKDF (reference sequence). With V trimmed by 1 base and J by 2 bases, 8 bases remained unmatched. DNA of the CDR3: TGTGCCACCAGCAGAGGGGTGACCGGGACAGGGGCCTACGAGCAGTACTTC. It encodes CATSRGVTGTGAYEQYF.

The CDR3 sequence is CASSANPQGGDTIYF. As DNA, the CDR3 is TGTGCCAGCAGCGCCAACCCGCAGGGTGGGGACACCATATATTTT. This rearrangement joins TRBV9 to TRBJ1-3, with a tentative D call TRBD1 (5 bases). The CDR3 totals 15 residues. V lost 3 bases, J lost 8 bases, and 18 bases lay in between. CDR1 is SGDLS and CDR2 is YYNGEE in the germline V gene.

The chain links TRBV11-2 to TRBJ1-2; 9 bases are a match to TRBD1. The CDR3 is 15 amino acids. Trimming at V came to 8 bases and at J to 4 bases, leaving 11 bases not matched to a gene. Germline CDR1 and CDR2: SGHAT and FQNNGV. The CDR3: CASESNRGLGYGYTF. In DNA, the CDR3 is TGTGCCAGCGAATCCAACAGGGGGCTCGGCTATGGCTACACCTTC.

The chain is built from TRBV7-8 and TRBJ1-2, with a possible D match to TRBD1 (6 bases). Trimming removed 5 bases at V and 3 bases at J, with 19 bases between. CDR1 and CDR2 (germline): SGHVS, FQNEAQ. This CDR3 contains 16 residues. The CDR3, as DNA: TGTGCCAGCAGCCCTAGTGGGGGGGCTGCCGACTATGGCTACACCTTC. Translated, it gives CASSPSGGAADYGYTF.

V and J are TRBV27 and TRBJ1-5; 10 nucleotides match TRBD1. The CDR3 totals 17 residues. V trimming: 4 bases; J trimming: 3 bases; junction bases outside the gene matches: 9. Per germline, CDR1 MNHEY and CDR2 SMNVEV (reference sequence). As DNA, the CDR3 is TGTGCCAGCAGTTCTCTACCGGGACAGGGGAACAATCAGCCCCAGCATTTT. Protein: CASSSLPGQGNNQPQHF.

The chain is built from TRBV6-5 and TRBJ1-1; no definite D call. The germline V gene encodes CDR1 MNHEY and CDR2 SVGAGI. CDR3 length: 12 residues. V lost 6 bases, J lost 4 bases, and 9 bases lay in between. The CDR3 region is CASSQIPTEAFF. CDR3 DNA sequence: TGTGCCAGCAGCCAAATCCCCACTGAAGCTTTCTTT.

The J gene is TRBJ1-6, the V gene TRBV10-3, with 8 positions matching TRBD1. The junction had 8 bases not matched to a gene; V was cut back by 3 bases and J by 10 bases. This CDR3 spans 15 amino acids. Germline assignment: CDR1 ENHRY and CDR2 SYGVKD. CDR3 sequence reads: CAISDLARGRSPLHF. The CDR3, as DNA: TGTGCCATCAGTGATTTAGCCAGGGGGCGATCACCCCTCCACTTT.

In DNA form, the CDR3 reads TGTGCCAGCAGCTTAGTTGGGACTAGCGGGGGGGTTTGGTACGAGCAGTACTTC. Translation: CASSLVGTSGGVWYEQYF. The V gene is TRBV7-2, the J gene TRBJ2-7; 16 bases align to TRBD2. The CDR3 runs 18 residues. The germline V gene has CDR1 SGHTA and CDR2 FQGNSA. With 1 base clipped from V and 4 bases from J, the junction kept 7 bases outside the gene matches.

The CDR3 spells CASSQLDMMSYNEQFF. The CDR3 DNA is TGCGCCAGCAGCCAATTAGACATGATGTCATACAATGAGCAGTTCTTC. The chain carries TRBV4-1 and TRBJ2-1; no reliable D call. The V end lost 2 bases, the J end lost 4 bases, and 15 bases lay between the germline ends. The germline CDR1 and CDR2 sequences are MGHRA and YSYEKL. The CDR3 runs to 16 residues.

J is TRBJ2-7 and V is TRBV27; D might be TRBD2 (6 bases). Germline CDR1 and CDR2: MNHEY and SMNVEV (reference sequence). Deletions cut 4 bases from V and 4 bases from J, with 14 bases between. The CDR3 covers 14 residues. The CDR3 spells CASSSSGDSYEQYF. For the CDR3, the DNA is TGTGCCAGCAGTTCATCGGGAGACTCTTACGAGCAGTACTTC.

This clone occurred once. This chain links TRBV27 with TRBJ2-1; the D gene is possibly TRBD1 (5 bases). Germline loops: CDR1 MNHEY, CDR2 SMNVEV (reference sequence). V dropped 8 bases and J dropped 0 bases, with 17 bases sitting between them. The CDR3 runs 16 residues. CDR3 in DNA: TGTGCCAGCGCCCCTAAGGGGTTGCACTCCTACAATGAGCAGTTCTTC. Protein sequence: CASAPKGLHSYNEQFF.

The gene calls are TRBV13 and TRBJ2-7; no definite D call. CDR1 is PRHDT and CDR2 is FYEKMQ in the germline V gene (reference sequence). This CDR3 spans 11 amino acids. V gave up 4 bases and J gave up 4 bases, with 5 bases separating them. CDR3 amino acids: CASSSRYEQYF. Written as DNA, the CDR3 is TGTGCCAGCAGCTCCAGGTACGAGCAGTACTTC.

V usage is TRBV5-6 and J usage is TRBJ2-7; possibly TRBD2 for D (6 bases). With 5 bases removed from V and 4 bases from J, the gap between germline ends came to 22 bases. The CDR3 is 16 residues long. Germline CDR1 is SGHDT and CDR2 is YYEEEE. The CDR3 sequence is CASRLTEGTPRYEQYF. CDR3 sequence (DNA): TGTGCCAGCAGGTTGACGGAGGGCACCCCCCGTTACGAGCAGTACTTC.